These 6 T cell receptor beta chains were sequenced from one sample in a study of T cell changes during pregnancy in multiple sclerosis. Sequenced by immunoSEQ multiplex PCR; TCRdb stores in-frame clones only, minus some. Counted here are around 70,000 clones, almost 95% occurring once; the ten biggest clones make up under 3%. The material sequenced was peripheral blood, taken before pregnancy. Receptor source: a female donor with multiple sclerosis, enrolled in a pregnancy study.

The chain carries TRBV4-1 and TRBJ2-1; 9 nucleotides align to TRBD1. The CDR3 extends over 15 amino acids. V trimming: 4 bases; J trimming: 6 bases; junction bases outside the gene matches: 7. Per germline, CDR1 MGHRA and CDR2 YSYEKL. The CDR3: CASSRGQGLFNEQFF. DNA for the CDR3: TGCGCCAGCAGCCGCGGACAGGGGCTTTTCAATGAGCAGTTCTTC.

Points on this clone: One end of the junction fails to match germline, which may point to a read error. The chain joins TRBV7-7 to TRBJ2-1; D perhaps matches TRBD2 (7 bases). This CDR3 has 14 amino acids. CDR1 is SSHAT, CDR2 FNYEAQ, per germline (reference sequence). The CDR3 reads CASSRGARGNEQFF. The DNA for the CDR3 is TGTGCTAGCAGCCGGGGGGCCCGAGGCAATGAGCAGTTCTTC. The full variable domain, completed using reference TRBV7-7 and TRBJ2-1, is GAGVSQSPRYKVTKRGQDVTLRCDPISSHATLYWYQQALGQGPEFLTYFNYEAQPDKSGLPSDRFSAERPEGSISTLTIQRTEQRDSAMYRCASSRGARGNEQFFGPGTRLTVL.

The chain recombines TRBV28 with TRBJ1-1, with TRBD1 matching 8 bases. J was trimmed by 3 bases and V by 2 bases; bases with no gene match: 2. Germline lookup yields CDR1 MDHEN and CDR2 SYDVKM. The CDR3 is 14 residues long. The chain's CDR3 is CASSLGDRHTEAFF. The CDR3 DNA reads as TGTGCCAGCAGTTTAGGGGACAGGCACACTGAAGCTTTCTTT.

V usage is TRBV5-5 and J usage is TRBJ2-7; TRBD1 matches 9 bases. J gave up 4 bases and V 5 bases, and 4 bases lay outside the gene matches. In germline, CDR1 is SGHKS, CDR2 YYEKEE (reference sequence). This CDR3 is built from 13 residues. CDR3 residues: CASRSGTGYEQYF. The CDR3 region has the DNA TGTGCCAGCAGGTCCGGGACAGGGTACGAGCAGTACTTC.

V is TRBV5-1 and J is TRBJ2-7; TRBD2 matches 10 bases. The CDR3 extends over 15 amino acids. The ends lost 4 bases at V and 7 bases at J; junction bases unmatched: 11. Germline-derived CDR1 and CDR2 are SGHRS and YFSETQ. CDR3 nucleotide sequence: TGCGCCAGCAGCCCTGGACTAGCGGTACCTTTGGAGCAGTACTTC. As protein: CASSPGLAVPLEQYF.

CDR3 loop: CASSSRTERIQPQHF. CDR3 sequence (DNA): TGTGCCAGCAGCTCCCGGACAGAGCGAATTCAGCCCCAGCATTTT. This sequence joins TRBV5-6 and TRBJ1-5; D is possibly TRBD1 (6 bases). The V and J ends lost 3 bases and 6 bases respectively, with 16 bases between them. The germline CDR1 and CDR2 sequences are SGHDT and YYEEEE. The CDR3 is made up of 15 amino acids. Full variable domain (remainder filled in from reference TRBV5-6 and TRBJ1-5): DAGVTQSPTHLIKTRGQQVTLRCSPKSGHDTVSWYQQALGQGPQFIFQYYEEEERQRGNFPDRFSGHQFPNYSSELNVNALLLGDSALYLCASSSRTERIQPQHFGDGTRLSIL.